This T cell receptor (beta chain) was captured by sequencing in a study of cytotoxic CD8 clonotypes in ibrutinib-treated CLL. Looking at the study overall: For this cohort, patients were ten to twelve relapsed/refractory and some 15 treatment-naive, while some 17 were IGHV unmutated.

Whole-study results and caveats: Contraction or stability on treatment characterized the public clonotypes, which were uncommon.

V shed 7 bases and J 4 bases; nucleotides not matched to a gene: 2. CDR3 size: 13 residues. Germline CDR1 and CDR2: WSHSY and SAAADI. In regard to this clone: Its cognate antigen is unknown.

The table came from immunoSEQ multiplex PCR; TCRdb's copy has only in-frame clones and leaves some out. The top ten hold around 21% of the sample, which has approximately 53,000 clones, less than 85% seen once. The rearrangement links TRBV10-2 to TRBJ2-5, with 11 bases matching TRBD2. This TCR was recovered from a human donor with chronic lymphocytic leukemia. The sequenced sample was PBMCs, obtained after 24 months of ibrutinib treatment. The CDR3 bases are TGCGCCAGCAAACTAGCGGGAGTAGAGACCCAGTACTTC. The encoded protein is CASKLAGVETQYF.